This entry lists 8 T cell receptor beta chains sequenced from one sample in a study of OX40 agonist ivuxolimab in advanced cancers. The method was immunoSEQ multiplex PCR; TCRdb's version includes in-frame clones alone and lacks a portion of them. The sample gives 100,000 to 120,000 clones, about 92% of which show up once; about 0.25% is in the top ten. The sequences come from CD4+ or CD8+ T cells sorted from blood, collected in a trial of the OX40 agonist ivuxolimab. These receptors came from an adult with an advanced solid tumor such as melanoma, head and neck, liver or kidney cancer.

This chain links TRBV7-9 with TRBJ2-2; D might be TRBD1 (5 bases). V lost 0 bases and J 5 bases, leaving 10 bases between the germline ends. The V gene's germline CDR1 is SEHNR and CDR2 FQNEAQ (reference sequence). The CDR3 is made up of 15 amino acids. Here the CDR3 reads CASSLAGQGTGELFF. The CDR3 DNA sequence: TGTGCCAGCAGCTTAGCCGGGCAGGGAACCGGGGAGCTGTTTTTT.

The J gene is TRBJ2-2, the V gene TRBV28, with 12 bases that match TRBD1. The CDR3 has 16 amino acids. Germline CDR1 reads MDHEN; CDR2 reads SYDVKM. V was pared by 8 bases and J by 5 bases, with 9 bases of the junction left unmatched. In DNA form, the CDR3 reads TGTGCCAGCTATGATCCGGGACAGGGGGCAACCGGGGAGCTGTTTTTT. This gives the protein CASYDPGQGATGELFF.

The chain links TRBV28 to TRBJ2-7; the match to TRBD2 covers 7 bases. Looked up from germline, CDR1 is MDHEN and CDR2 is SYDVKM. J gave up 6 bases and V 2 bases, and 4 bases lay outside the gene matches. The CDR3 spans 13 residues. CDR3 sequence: CASSLKAGSEQYF. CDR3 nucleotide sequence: TGTGCCAGCAGTTTAAAAGCGGGAAGCGAGCAGTACTTC.

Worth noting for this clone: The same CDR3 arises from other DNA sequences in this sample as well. The CDR3 protein is CASSLRNTGELFF. The DNA for the CDR3 is TGTGCCAGCAGCTTAAGGAACACCGGGGAGCTGTTTTTT. This chain uses TRBV11-3 with TRBJ2-2, with D unclear. V lost 2 bases and J 1 base, leaving 2 bases between the germline ends. This CDR3 contains 13 residues. Germline V gene data show CDR1 as SGHNT and CDR2 as YENEEA.

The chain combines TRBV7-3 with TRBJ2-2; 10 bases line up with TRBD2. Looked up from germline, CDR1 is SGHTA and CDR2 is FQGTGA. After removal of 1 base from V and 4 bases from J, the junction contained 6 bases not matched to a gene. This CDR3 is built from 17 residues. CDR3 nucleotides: TGTGCCAGCAGCTTAAACCCCAGCGGGGGGGCCACCGGGGAGCTGTTTTTT. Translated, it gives CASSLNPSGGATGELFF.

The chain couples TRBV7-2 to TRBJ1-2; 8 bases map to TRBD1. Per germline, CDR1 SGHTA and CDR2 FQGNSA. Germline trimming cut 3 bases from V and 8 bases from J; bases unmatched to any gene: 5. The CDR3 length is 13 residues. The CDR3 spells CASSLGPGGGYTF. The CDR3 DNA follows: TGTGCCAGCAGCTTGGGGCCAGGGGGCGGCTACACCTTC. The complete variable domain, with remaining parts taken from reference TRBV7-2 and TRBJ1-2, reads GAGVSQSPSNKVTEKGKDVELRCDPISGHTALYWYRQSLGQGLEFLIYFQGNSAPDKSGLPSDRFSAERTGGSVSTLTIQRTQQEDSAVYLCASSLGPGGGYTFGSGTRLTVV.

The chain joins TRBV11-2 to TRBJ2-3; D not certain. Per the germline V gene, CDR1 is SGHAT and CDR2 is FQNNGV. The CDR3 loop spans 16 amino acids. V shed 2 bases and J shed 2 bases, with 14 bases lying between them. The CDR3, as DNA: TGTGCCAGCAGCTTACTCAGCGTACCTGTCACAGATACGCAGTATTTT. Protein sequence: CASSLLSVPVTDTQYF. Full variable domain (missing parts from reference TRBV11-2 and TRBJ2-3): EAGVAQSPRYKIIEKRQSVAFWCNPISGHATLYWYQQILGQGPKLLIQFQNNGVVDDSQLPKDRFSAERLKGVDSTLKIQPAKLEDSAVYLCASSLLSVPVTDTQYFGPGTRLTVL.

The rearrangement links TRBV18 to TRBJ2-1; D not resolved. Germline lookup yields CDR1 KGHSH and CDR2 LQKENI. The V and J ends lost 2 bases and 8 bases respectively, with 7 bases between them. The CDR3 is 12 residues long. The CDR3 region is CASSPGMDEQFF. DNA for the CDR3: TGTGCCAGCTCACCAGGGATGGATGAGCAGTTCTTC.